Sequencing of this TCR beta chain was carried out in a study of blood T cell repertoires in COVID-19. Study at large: The origin of the acute and convalescent COVID-19 samples was the United States, Italy and Spain. T cells, B-cell-depleted T cells, or PBMCs supplied cDNA or gDNA.

This clone has a single count. The length of the CDR3 is 14 residues. CDR1 and CDR2 from the germline V gene are ENHRY and SYGVKD. Losses at the gene ends were 8 bases for V and 7 bases for J; bases not matched to a gene: 12. Methods used by the authors: Nucleated cell counts were estimated from reference gene primer amplification. The repertoire was sequenced with immunoSEQ multiplex PCR; TCRdb's copy has only in-frame clones and lacks some. V, J and clone size were drawn from that table, and D and trimming were deduced from the DNA. In the table there are about 66,000 clones, roughly 84% of which are singletons.

This sequence was found in a man aged 45 to 65 with active COVID-19. Sequenced input: peripheral blood. The chain couples TRBV10-3 to TRBJ1-1; 8 nucleotides agree with TRBD1. CDR3 in amino acids: CAISLAGGLGEAFF. CDR3 sequence (DNA): TGTGCCATCTCACTAGCAGGGGGCCTGGGTGAAGCTTTCTTT.